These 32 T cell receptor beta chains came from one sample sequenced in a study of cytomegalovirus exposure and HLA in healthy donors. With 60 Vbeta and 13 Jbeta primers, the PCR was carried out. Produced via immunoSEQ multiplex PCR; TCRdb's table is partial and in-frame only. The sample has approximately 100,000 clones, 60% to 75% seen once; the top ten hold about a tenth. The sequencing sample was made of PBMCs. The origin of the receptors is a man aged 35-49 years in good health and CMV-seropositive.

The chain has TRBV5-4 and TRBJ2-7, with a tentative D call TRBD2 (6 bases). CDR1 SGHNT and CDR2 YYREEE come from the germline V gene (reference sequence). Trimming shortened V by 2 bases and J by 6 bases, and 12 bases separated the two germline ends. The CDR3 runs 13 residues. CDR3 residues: CASSFPPSAEQYV. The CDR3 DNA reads TGTGCCAGCAGCTTCCCGCCTAGCGCCGAGCAGTACGTC.

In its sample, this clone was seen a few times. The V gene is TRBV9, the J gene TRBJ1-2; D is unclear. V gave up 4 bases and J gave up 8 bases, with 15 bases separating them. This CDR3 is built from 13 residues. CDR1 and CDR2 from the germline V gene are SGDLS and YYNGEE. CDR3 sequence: CASSSSLPGGYTF. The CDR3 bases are TGTGCCAGCAGCTCCTCTCTTCCGGGGGGCTACACCTTC.

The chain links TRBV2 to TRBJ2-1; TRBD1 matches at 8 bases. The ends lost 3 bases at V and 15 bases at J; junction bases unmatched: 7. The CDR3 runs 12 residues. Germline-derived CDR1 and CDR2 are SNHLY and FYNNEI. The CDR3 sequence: CASSDSWTGLFF. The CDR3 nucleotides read TGTGCCAGCAGTGATAGTTGGACAGGGCTGTTCTTC.

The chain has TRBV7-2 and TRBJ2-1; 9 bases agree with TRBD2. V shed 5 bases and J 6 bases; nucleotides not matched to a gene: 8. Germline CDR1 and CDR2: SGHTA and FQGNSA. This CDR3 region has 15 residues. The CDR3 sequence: CASSLLAGTINEQFF. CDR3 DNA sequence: TGTGCCAGCAGCCTGCTAGCGGGAACAATCAATGAGCAGTTCTTC.

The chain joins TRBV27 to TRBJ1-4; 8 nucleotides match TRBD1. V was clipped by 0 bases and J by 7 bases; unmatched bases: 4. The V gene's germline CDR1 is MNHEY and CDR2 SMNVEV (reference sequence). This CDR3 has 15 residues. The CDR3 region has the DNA TGTGCCAGCAGTTTATCGCCAGGGGGCGGTGAAAAACTGTTTTTT. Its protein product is CASSLSPGGGEKLFF.

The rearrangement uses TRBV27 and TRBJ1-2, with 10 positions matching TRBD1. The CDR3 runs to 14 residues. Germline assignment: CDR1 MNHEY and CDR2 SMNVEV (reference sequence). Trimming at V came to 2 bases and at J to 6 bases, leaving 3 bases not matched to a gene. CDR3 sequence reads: CASSLGQGGNGYTF. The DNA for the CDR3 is TGTGCCAGCAGTTTAGGACAGGGGGGGAATGGCTACACCTTC.

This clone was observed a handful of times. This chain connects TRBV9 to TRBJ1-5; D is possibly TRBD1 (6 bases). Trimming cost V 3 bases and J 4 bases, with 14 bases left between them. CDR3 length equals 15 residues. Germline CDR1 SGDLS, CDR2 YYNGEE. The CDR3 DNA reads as TGTGCCAGCAGCGGCCCGGCAGGGGCGAATCAGCCCCAGCATTTT. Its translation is CASSGPAGANQPQHF. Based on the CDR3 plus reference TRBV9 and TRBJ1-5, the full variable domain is DSGVTQTPKHLITATGQRVTLRCSPRSGDLSVYWYQQSLDQGLQFLIQYYNGEERAKGNILERFSAQQFPDLHSELNLSSLELGDSALYFCASSGPAGANQPQHFGDGTRLSIL.

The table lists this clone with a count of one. The CDR3 spells CASSQKGGSYNEQFF. The CDR3 nucleotides are TGTGCCAGCAGCCAAAAGGGGGGGAGCTACAATGAGCAGTTCTTC. The rearrangement joins TRBV14 to TRBJ2-1; possibly TRBD2 for D (7 bases). The V gene's germline CDR1 is SGHDN and CDR2 FVKESK. V was trimmed by 2 bases and J by 3 bases, leaving 11 bases between them. The CDR3 totals 15 residues.

DNA for the CDR3: TGCGCCAGCAGCCACGGGACAGGGCTCACTGAAGCTTTCTTT. Translation gives CASSHGTGLTEAFF. The genes are TRBV4-3 and TRBJ1-1; TRBD1 matches 9 bases. Unmatched junction bases numbered 3, after V lost 3 bases and J lost 4 bases. Germline assignment: CDR1 LGHNA and CDR2 YSLEER. The CDR3 consists of 14 residues.

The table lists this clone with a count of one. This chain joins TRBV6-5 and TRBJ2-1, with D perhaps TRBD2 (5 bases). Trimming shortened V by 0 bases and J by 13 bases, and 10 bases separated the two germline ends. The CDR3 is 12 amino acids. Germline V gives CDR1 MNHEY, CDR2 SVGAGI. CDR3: CASSYSRREQFF. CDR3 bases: TGTGCCAGCAGTTACTCGAGACGGGAACAGTTCTTC.

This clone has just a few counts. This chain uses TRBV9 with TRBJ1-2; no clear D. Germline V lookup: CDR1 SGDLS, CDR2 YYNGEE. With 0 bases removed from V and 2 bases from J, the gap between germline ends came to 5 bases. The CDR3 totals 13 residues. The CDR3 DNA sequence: TGTGCCAGCAGCGTAGGCCGGAACTATGGCTACACCTTC. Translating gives CASSVGRNYGYTF.

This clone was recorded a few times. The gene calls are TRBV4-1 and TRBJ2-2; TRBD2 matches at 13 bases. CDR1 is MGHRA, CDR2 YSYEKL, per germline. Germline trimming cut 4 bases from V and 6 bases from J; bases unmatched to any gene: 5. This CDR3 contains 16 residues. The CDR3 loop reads CASSPWTSGSPGELFF. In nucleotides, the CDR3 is TGCGCCAGCAGCCCTTGGACTAGCGGGAGCCCCGGGGAGCTGTTTTTT.

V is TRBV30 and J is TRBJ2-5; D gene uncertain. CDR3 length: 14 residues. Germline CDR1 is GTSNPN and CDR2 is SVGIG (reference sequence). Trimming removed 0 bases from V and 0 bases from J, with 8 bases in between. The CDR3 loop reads CAWSVPVYQETQYF. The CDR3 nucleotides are TGTGCCTGGAGTGTTCCAGTGTACCAAGAGACCCAGTACTTC.

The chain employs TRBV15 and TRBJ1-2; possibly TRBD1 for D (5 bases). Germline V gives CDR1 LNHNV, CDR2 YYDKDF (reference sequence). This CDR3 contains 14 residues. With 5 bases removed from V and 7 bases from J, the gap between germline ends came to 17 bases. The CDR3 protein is CATSGGGWRGGYTF. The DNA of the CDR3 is TGTGCCACCAGCGGGGGTGGCTGGCGGGGTGGCTACACCTTC.

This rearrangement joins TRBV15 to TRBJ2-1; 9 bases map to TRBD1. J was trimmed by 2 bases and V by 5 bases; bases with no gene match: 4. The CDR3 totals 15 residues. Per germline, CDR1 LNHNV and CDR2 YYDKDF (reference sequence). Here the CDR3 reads CATSSGQGTYNEQFF. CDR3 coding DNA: TGTGCCACCAGCTCGGGACAGGGTACCTACAATGAGCAGTTCTTC.

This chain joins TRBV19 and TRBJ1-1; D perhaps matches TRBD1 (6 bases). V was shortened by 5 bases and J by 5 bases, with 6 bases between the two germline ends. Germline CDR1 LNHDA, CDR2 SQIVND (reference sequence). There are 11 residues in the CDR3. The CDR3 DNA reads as TGTGCCAGTAGTCAGGGGACTGAAGCTTTCTTT. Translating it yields CASSQGTEAFF.

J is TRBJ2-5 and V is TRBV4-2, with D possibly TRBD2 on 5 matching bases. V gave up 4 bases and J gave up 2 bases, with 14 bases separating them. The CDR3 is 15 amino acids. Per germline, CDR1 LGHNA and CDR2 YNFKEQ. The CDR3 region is CASSPGVAAQETQYF. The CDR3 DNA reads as TGTGCCAGCAGCCCCGGGGTCGCTGCTCAAGAGACCCAGTACTTC.

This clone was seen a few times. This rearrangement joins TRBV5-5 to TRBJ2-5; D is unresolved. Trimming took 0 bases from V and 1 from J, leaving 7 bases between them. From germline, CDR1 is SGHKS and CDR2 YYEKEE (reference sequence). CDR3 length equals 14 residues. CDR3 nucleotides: TGTGCCAGCAGCTTGGGACTCATCCAAGAGACCCAGTACTTC. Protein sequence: CASSLGLIQETQYF.

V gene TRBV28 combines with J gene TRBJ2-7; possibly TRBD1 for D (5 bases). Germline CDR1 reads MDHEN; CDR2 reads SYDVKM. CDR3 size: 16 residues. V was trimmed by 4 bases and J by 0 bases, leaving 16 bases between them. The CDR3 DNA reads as TGTGCCAGCAGTTCCCAAGGGGCCCCGAGCTCCTACGAGCAGTACTTC. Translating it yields CASSSQGAPSSYEQYF.

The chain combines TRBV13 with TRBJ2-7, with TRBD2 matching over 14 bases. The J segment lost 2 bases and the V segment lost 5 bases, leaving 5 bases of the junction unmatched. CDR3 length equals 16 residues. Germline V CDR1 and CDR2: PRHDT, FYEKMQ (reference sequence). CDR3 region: CASSTKTSGRAYEQYF. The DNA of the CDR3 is TGTGCCAGCAGCACCAAGACTAGCGGGAGGGCCTACGAGCAGTACTTC. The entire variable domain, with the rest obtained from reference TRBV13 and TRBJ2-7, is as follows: AAGVIQSPRHLIKEKRETATLKCYPIPRHDTVYWYQQGPGQDPQFLISFYEKMQSDKGSIPDRFSAQQFSDYHSELNMSSLELGDSALYFCASSTKTSGRAYEQYFGPGTRLTVT.

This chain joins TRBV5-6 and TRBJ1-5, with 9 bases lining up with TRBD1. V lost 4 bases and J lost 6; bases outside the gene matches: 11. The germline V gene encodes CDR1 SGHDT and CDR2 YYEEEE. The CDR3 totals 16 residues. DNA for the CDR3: TGTGCCAGCAGCGGTCCCGGGACAGGGACCGGTCAGCCCCAGCATTTT. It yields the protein CASSGPGTGTGQPQHF.

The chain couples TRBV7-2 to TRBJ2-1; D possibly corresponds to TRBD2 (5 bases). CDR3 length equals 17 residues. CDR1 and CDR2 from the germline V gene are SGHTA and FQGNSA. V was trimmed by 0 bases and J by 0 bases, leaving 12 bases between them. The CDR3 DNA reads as TGTGCCAGCAGCTTAGCGCGGCCGGGGAGCTCCTACAATGAGCAGTTCTTC. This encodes CASSLARPGSSYNEQFF.

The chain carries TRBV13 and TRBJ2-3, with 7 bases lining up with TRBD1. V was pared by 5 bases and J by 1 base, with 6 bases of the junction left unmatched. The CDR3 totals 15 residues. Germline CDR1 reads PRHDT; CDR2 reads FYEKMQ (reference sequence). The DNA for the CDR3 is TGTGCCAGCAGCGCCGGGACAGCCGGCACAGATACGCAGTATTTT. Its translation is CASSAGTAGTDTQYF.

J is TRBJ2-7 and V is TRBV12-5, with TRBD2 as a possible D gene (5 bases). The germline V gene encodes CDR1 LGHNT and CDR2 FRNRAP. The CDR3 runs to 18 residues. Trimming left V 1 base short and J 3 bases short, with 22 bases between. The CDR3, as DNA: TGTGCTAGTGGTTTGGGCCACCCTGGACTGGGGAACCACTACGAGCAGTACTTC. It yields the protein CASGLGHPGLGNHYEQYF.

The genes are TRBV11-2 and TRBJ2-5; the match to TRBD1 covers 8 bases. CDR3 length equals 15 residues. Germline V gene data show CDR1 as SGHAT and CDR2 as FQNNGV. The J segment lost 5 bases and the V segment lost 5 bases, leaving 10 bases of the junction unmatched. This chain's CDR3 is CASSDRTGLRETQYF. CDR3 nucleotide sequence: TGTGCCAGCAGCGATCGGACAGGGCTAAGGGAGACCCAGTACTTC.

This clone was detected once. The CDR3 DNA sequence: TGTGCCAGCTGCCCCAATAGAGAGACCCAGTACTTC. This encodes CASCPNRETQYF. This rearrangement joins TRBV6-6 to TRBJ2-5; D unclear. The CDR3 runs 12 residues. The germline CDR1 and CDR2 sequences are MNHNY and SVGAGI (reference sequence). V lost 8 bases and J lost 4, with 11 bases in between.

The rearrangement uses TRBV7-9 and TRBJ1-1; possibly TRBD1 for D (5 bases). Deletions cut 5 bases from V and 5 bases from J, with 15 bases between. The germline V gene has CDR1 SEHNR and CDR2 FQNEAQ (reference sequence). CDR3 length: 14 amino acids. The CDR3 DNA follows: TGTGCCAGCAGCGTCACCGGGACTTTTACTGAAGCTTTCTTT. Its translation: CASSVTGTFTEAFF.

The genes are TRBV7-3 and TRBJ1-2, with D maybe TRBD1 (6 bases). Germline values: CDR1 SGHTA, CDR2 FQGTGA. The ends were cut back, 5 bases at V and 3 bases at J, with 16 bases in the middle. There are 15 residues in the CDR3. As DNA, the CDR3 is TGTGCCAGCAGCCCTCTCGGTGCAGGGGACTATGGCTACACCTTC. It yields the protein CASSPLGAGDYGYTF.

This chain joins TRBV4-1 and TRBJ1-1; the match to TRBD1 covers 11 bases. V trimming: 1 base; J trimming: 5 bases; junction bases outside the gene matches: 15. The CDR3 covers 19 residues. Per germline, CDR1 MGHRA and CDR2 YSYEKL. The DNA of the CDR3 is TGCGCCAGCAGCCAAGCTGGACAGGGGGCACGCGGAGTCGGAACTGAAGCTTTCTTT. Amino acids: CASSQAGQGARGVGTEAFF.

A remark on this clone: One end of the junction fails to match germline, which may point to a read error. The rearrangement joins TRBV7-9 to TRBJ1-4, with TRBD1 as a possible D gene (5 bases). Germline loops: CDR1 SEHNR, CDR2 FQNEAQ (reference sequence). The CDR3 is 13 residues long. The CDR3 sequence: CSSSLDIGEKLFF. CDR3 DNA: TGTTCCAGCAGCTTGGACATAGGGGAAAAACTGTTTTTT. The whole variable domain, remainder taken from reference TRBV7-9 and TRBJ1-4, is DTGVSQNPRHKITKRGQNVTFRCDPISEHNRLYWYRQTLGQGPEFLTYFQNEAQLEKSRLLSDRFSAERPKGSFSTLEIQRTEQGDSAMYLCSSSLDIGEKLFFGSGTQLSVL.

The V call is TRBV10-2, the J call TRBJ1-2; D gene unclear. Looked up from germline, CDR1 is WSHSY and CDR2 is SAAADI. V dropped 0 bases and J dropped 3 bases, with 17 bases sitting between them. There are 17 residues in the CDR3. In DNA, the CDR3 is TGCGCCAGCAGTGAGTCACCTCCCACGGTCCCATACTATGGCTACACCTTC. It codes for CASSESPPTVPYYGYTF.

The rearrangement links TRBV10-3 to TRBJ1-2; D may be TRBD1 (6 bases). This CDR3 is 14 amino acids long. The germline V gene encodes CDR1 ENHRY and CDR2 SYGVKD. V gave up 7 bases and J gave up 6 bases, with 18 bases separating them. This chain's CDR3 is CAINSGGALHGYTF. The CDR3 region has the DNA TGTGCCATCAATTCCGGGGGGGCCCTCCATGGCTACACCTTC.